The 11 T cell receptor beta chains presented below share a single source sample, sequenced in a study of shared clonotypes between healthy human individuals. Naive CD8 cells were CD45RO-negative, positively selected for CCR7, excluding terminally differentiated effector memory CD45RA+ cells. Libraries were prepared by immunoSEQ multiplex PCR; TCRdb keeps only in-frame clonotypes and omits some of them. The data hold under 700,000 clones, with roughly 95% observed a single time. The material sequenced was naive CD8+ T cells sorted from blood. The receptors originated from a woman in her 30s in good health.

About this clone itself: In the same sample, other DNA sequences code for this CDR3. The V and J genes are TRBV28 and TRBJ2-1; possibly TRBD1 for D (6 bases). Germline lookup yields CDR1 MDHEN and CDR2 SYDVKM. The V end was cut by 5 bases, the J end by 0 bases, with 8 bases between. The CDR3 runs to 14 residues. The CDR3 protein is CASSLRGSYNEQFF. CDR3 sequence (DNA): TGTGCCAGCAGTCTCAGGGGCTCCTACAATGAGCAGTTCTTC.

V and J are TRBV4-2 and TRBJ2-1; no firm D call. Germline V gene sequence: CDR1 LGHNA, CDR2 YNFKEQ. The CDR3 is 17 amino acids. V shed 0 bases and J shed 7 bases, with 19 bases lying between them. For the CDR3, the DNA is TGTGCCAGCAGCCAAGAAACACCTAGACCCCTAGGTAATGAGCAGTTCTTC. Its protein product is CASSQETPRPLGNEQFF.

The V and J genes are TRBV7-8 and TRBJ2-2; 8 nucleotides align to TRBD2. Germline V CDR1 and CDR2: SGHVS, FQNEAQ. This CDR3 comprises 16 residues. Trimming at V came to 2 bases and at J to 5 bases, leaving 7 bases not matched to a gene. DNA for the CDR3: TGTGCCAGCAGCTTATCGGGAGGGCCGGCTACCGGGGAGCTGTTTTTT. Its protein product is CASSLSGGPATGELFF.

The chain is built from TRBV5-8 and TRBJ2-5; no clear D gene. The J call may be incorrect, as the DNA end agrees better with TRBJ2-7. CDR1 and CDR2 from the germline V gene are SGHTS and YDEGEE. The CDR3 covers 11 residues. CDR3 sequence (DNA): TGTGCCAGCAGCTCCCTCGACGAGCAGTACTTC. It translates to CASSSLDEQYF.

This chain uses TRBV27 with TRBJ1-3; weak D call: TRBD1 (6 bases). The CDR3 runs to 16 residues. Germline CDR1 is MNHEY and CDR2 is SMNVEV (reference sequence). V shed 7 bases and J shed 4 bases, with 20 bases lying between them. In DNA form, the CDR3 reads TGTGCCAGCAACATCCTCCCTCGGGGGCCCGGAAACACCATATATTTT. Protein product: CASNILPRGPGNTIYF.

This clone appeared a single time. In nucleotides, the CDR3 is TGTGCCAGCAGGAACATGAACACTGAAGCTTTCTTT. Protein: CASRNMNTEAFF. The chain is built from TRBV28 and TRBJ1-1; D gene uncertain. With 6 bases removed from V and 0 bases from J, the gap between germline ends came to 5 bases. Per the germline V gene, CDR1 is MDHEN and CDR2 is SYDVKM. The CDR3 runs 12 residues.

The chain links TRBV4-1 to TRBJ2-5; no firm D call. Germline assignment: CDR1 MGHRA and CDR2 YSYEKL. V was pared by 1 base and J by 0 bases, with 9 bases between. The CDR3 runs 15 residues. The CDR3 protein is CASSQGTRYQETQYF. CDR3 sequence (DNA): TGCGCCAGCAGCCAAGGAACAAGGTACCAAGAGACCCAGTACTTC.

The genes are TRBV2 and TRBJ2-1; 7 nucleotides match TRBD1. Germline CDR1 SNHLY, CDR2 FYNNEI. The V segment lost 5 bases and the J segment 3 bases; nucleotides outside the gene matches: 7. CDR3 length: 15 amino acids. CDR3 residues: CASSITGERYNEQFF. CDR3 bases: TGTGCCAGCAGTATCACAGGGGAGCGCTACAATGAGCAGTTCTTC. Supplemented by reference TRBV2 and TRBJ2-1, the full variable domain reads EPEVTQTPSHQVTQMGQEVILRCVPISNHLYFYWYRQILGQKVEFLVSFYNNEISEKSEIFDDQFSVERPDGSNFTLKIRSTKLEDSAMYFCASSITGERYNEQFFGPGTRLTVL.

The rearrangement joins TRBV16 to TRBJ1-5, with unresolved D. Trimming cost V 4 bases and J 4 bases, with 5 bases left between them. Germline CDR1 is KGHSY and CDR2 is FQNENV. The CDR3 runs to 12 residues. Here the CDR3 DNA reads TGTGCCAGCAGCCCGGCAAATCAGCCCCAGCATTTT. This sequence encodes CASSPANQPQHF.

V is TRBV28 and J is TRBJ1-3; a weak D match, TRBD1 (5 bases). Germline assignment: CDR1 MDHEN and CDR2 SYDVKM. This CDR3 contains 16 residues. V was cut by 2 bases and J by 2 bases, with 13 bases left in between. CDR3 nucleotide sequence: TGTGCCAGCAGTTTACGGGGGAGGGGTCCTGGAAACACCATATATTTT. Translating it yields CASSLRGRGPGNTIYF.

Note on this clone: In the same sample, other DNA sequences code for this CDR3. This chain links TRBV9 with TRBJ2-3, with unresolved D. Germline V gene lookup returns CDR1 SGDLS and CDR2 YYNGEE. V was shortened by 4 bases and J by 0 bases, with 3 bases between the two germline ends. The CDR3 length is 12 residues. CDR3 DNA sequence: TGTGCCAGCAGCCCAAGCACAGATACGCAGTATTTT. It encodes CASSPSTDTQYF.